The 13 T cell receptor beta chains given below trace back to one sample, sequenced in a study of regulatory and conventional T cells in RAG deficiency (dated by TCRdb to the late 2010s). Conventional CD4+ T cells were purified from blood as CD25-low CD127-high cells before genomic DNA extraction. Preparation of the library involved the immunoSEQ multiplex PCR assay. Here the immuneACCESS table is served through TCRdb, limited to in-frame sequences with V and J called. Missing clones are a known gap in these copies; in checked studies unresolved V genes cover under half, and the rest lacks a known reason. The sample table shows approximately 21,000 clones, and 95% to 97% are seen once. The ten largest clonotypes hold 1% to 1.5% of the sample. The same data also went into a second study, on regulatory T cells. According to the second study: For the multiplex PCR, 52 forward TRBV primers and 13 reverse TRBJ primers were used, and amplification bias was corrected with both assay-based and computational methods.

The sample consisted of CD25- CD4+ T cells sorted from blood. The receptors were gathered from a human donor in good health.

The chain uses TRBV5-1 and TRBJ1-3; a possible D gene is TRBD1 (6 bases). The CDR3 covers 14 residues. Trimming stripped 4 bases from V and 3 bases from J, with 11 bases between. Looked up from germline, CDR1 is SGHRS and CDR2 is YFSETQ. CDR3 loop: CASSEGGSGNTIYF. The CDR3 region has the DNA TGCGCCAGCAGCGAAGGGGGTAGTGGAAACACCATATATTTT. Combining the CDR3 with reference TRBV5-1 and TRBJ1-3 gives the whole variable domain KAGVTQTPRYLIKTRGQQVTLSCSPISGHRSVSWYQQTPGQGLQFLFEYFSETQRNKGNFPGRFSGRQFSNSRSEMNVSTLELGDSALYLCASSEGGSGNTIYFGEGSWLTVV.

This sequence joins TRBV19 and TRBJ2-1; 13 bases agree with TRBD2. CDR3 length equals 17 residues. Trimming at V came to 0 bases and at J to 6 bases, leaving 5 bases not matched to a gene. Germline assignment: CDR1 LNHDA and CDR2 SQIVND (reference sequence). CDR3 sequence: CASSIDGTSGVFNEQFF. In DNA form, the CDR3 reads TGTGCCAGTAGTATAGATGGGACTAGCGGGGTGTTCAATGAGCAGTTCTTC.

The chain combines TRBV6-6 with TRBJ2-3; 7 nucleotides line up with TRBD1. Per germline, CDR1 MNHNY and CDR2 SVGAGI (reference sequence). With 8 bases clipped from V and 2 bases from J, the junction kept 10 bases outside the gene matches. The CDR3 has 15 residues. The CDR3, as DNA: TGTGCCAGCCGCTCGGGAACAGGGGTCACAGATACGCAGTATTTT. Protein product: CASRSGTGVTDTQYF.

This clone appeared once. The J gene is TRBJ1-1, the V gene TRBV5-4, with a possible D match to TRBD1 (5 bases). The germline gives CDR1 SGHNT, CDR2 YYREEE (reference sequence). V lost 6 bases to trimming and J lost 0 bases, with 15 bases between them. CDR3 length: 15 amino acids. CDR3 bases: TGTGCCAGCATCCAAGCAGGGTATATGAACACTGAAGCTTTCTTT. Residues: CASIQAGYMNTEAFF.

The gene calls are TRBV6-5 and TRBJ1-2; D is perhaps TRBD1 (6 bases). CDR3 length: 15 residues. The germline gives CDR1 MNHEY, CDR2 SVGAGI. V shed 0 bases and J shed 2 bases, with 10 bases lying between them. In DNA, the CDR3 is TGTGCCAGCAGTTACTCGGGACACCTAAACTATGGCTACACCTTC. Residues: CASSYSGHLNYGYTF.

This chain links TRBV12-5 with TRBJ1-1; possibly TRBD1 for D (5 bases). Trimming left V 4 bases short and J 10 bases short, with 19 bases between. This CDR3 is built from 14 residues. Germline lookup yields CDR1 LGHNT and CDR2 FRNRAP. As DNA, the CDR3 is TGTGCTAGTGGTTCTCGGGTGGGCTCCGGGGGAGCTTTCTTT. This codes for CASGSRVGSGGAFF.

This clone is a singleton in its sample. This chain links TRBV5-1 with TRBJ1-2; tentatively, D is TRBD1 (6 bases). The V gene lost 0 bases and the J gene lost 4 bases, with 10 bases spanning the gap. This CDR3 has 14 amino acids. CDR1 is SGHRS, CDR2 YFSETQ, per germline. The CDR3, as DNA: TGCGCCAGCAGCTTGGGGACAGCTAGCTATGGCTACACCTTC. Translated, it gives CASSLGTASYGYTF.

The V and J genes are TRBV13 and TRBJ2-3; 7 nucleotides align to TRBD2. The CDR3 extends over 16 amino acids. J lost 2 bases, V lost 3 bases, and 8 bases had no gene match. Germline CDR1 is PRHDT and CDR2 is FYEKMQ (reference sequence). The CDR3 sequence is CASSFLGTKHTDTQYF. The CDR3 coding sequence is TGTGCCAGCAGCTTTCTCGGGACTAAACACACAGATACGCAGTATTTT.

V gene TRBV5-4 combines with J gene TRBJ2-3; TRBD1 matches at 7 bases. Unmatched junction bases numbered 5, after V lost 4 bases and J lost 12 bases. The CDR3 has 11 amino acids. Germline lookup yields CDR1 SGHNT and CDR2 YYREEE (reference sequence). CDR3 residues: CASSPGGTQYF. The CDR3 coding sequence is TGTGCCAGCAGCCCAGGGGGTACCCAGTATTTT.

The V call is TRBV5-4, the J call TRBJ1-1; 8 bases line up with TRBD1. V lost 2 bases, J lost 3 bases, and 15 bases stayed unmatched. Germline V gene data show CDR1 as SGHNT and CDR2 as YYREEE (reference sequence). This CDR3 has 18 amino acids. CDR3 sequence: CASSFDLTGAWVYTEAFF. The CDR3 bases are TGTGCCAGCAGCTTCGACTTGACAGGGGCTTGGGTATACACTGAAGCTTTCTTT.

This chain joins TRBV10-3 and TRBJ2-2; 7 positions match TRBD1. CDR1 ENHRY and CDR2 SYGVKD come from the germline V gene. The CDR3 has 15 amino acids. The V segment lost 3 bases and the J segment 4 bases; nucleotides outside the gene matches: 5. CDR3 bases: TGTGCCATCAGTGAATCGGGACAGTTCACCGGGGAGCTGTTTTTT. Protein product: CAISESGQFTGELFF.

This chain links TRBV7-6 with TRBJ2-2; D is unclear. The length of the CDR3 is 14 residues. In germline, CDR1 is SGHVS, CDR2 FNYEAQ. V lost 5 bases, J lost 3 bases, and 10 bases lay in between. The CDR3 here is CASSPGSDTGELFF. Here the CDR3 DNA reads TGTGCCAGCAGCCCCGGTTCGGACACCGGGGAGCTGTTTTTT.

The CDR3 DNA sequence: TGTGCCAGCTCACTTCAGGGGGACACTGAAGCTTTCTTT. It yields the protein CASSLQGDTEAFF. The chain uses TRBV18 and TRBJ1-1, with TRBD1 matching 7 bases. Germline V CDR1 and CDR2: KGHSH, LQKENI. Losses at the gene ends were 4 bases for V and 3 bases for J; bases not matched to a gene: 2. CDR3 length: 13 amino acids.